This T cell receptor (beta chain) is drawn from a study of blood T cell repertoires in COVID-19. Study information: Whether acute or convalescent, the COVID-19 samples came from the United States, Italy and Spain. T cells, B-cell-depleted T cells, or PBMCs supplied cDNA or gDNA.

As processed by the authors: Using reference gene primer amplification, nucleated cell counts were estimated. Sequencing used immunoSEQ multiplex PCR; TCRdb keeps in-frame clones, though not all of them. V and J calls and clone size come straight from that table; D and trimming were deduced from the DNA. The table lists around 180,000 clones, about three quarters of them singletons. Seattle-derived patients entered the study during active infection and were followed longitudinally. The length of the CDR3 is 15 residues. Per germline, CDR1 MNHEY and CDR2 SVGAGI. The J segment lost 1 base and the V segment lost 2 bases, leaving 3 bases of the junction unmatched.

The sample consisted of peripheral blood. The chain carries TRBV6-5 and TRBJ1-1; 8 bases align to TRBD1. This sequence originates from a woman of 80 years or more with COVID-19, enrolled during active disease. Here the CDR3 reads CASSYGDRRNTEAFF. The CDR3 nucleotides read TGTGCCAGCAGTTACGGGGACAGGAGGAACACTGAAGCTTTCTTT.